What follows are 30 T cell receptor beta chains derived from one specimen sequenced in a study of T-cell memory formation after mild COVID-19 (TCRdb year 2021). The library was made by 5' RACE. The sequencing machine was an Illumina NovaSeq 6000. TCRdb handled the public reads itself, with Q25 trimming in fastp and clone calling in MiXCR, and kept productive beta chains. When rows share a CDR3 protein, they turn into one entry using the most common DNA and genes. This sample comprises about 400,000 distinct CDR3 sequences, 20% to 30% of them detected only once. The ten largest account for roughly 14% of the sample. The sample comprised PBMCs or a T cell subset sorted from them (not recorded which). Every receptor here comes from an adult woman who had mild COVID-19 (a few samples of this study predate the infection). The sample titles of this study are shuffled in the database, so cell type and time point are left out; the donor was told from shared clones.

This clonotype has a handful of counts. The CDR3 is CASSPDSLEKLFF. CDR3 nucleotide sequence: TGCGCCAGCAGCCCCGACAGCCTGGAAAAACTGTTTTTT. The chain carries TRBV5-1 and TRBJ1-4; D is possibly TRBD1 (5 bases). The CDR3 length is 13 residues. The V and J ends lost 4 bases and 8 bases respectively, with 12 bases between them. Looked up from germline, CDR1 is SGHRS and CDR2 is YFSETQ. The complete variable domain, with remaining parts taken from reference TRBV5-1 and TRBJ1-4, reads KAGVTQTPRYLIKTRGQQVTLSCSPISGHRSVSWYQQTPGQGLQFLFEYFSETQRNKGNFPGRFSGRQFSNSRSEMNVSTLELGDSALYLCASSPDSLEKLFFGSGTQLSVL.

This chain links TRBV11-2 with TRBJ2-5; D is undetermined. Trimming pared 2 bases from V and 2 bases from J, leaving 12 bases between. Germline CDR1 SGHAT, CDR2 FQNNGV. CDR3 size: 15 residues. The CDR3: CASSLNRAVQETQYF. The CDR3 nucleotides are TGTGCCAGCAGCTTAAACCGGGCAGTGCAAGAGACCCAGTACTTC.

This clonotype turned up a few times. The V and J genes are TRBV7-6 and TRBJ1-3; the D gene is possibly TRBD1 (6 bases). V was cut by 5 bases and J by 4 bases, with 15 bases left in between. Germline V gene sequence: CDR1 SGHVS, CDR2 FNYEAQ. This CDR3 has 15 residues. The chain's CDR3 is CASSAITGLGNTIYF. CDR3 in DNA: TGTGCCAGCAGCGCCATCACAGGGTTAGGAAACACCATATATTTT. Filled out from reference TRBV7-6 and TRBJ1-3, the complete variable domain reads GAGVSQSPRYKVTKRGQDVALRCDPISGHVSLYWYRQALGQGPEFLTYFNYEAQQDKSGLPNDRFSAERPEGSISTLTIQRTEQRDSAMYRCASSAITGLGNTIYFGEGSWLTVV.

The chain carries TRBV7-9 and TRBJ2-1; 7 positions agree with TRBD1. Germline CDR1 reads SEHNR; CDR2 reads FQNEAQ (reference sequence). Trimming removed 5 bases from V and 3 bases from J; junction bases left unmatched: 7. The CDR3 is made up of 15 amino acids. Here the CDR3 reads CASSRNRDSYNEQFF. The CDR3 region has the DNA TGTGCCAGCAGCCGGAACAGGGACAGCTACAATGAGCAGTTCTTC. The full variable domain, rest sourced from reference TRBV7-9 and TRBJ2-1, is DTGVSQNPRHKITKRGQNVTFRCDPISEHNRLYWYRQTLGQGPEFLTYFQNEAQLEKSRLLSDRFSAERPKGSFSTLEIQRTEQGDSAMYLCASSRNRDSYNEQFFGPGTRLTVL.

This chain uses TRBV7-9 with TRBJ1-1, with D hard to call. Germline CDR1 is SEHNR and CDR2 is FQNEAQ (reference sequence). V dropped 1 base and J dropped 10 bases, with 10 bases sitting between them. The CDR3 has 12 amino acids. The CDR3, as DNA: TGTGCCAGCAGCTTAGTGTTGAACGGAGCTTTCTTT. Amino acids: CASSLVLNGAFF. Drawing the rest from reference TRBV7-9 and TRBJ1-1, the complete variable domain is DTGVSQNPRHKITKRGQNVTFRCDPISEHNRLYWYRQTLGQGPEFLTYFQNEAQLEKSRLLSDRFSAERPKGSFSTLEIQRTEQGDSAMYLCASSLVLNGAFFGQGTRLTVV.

The chain has TRBV4-1 and TRBJ1-1, with a possible D match to TRBD1 (6 bases). V lost 3 bases and J lost 7, with 15 bases in between. Per germline, CDR1 MGHRA and CDR2 YSYEKL. The CDR3 sequence is 14 residues long. The CDR3 is CASSQPLEGGEAFF. The CDR3 coding sequence is TGCGCCAGCAGCCAGCCCTTGGAGGGGGGTGAAGCTTTCTTT.

The gene calls are TRBV7-9 and TRBJ1-4; D is ambiguous. CDR1 SEHNR and CDR2 FQNEAQ come from the germline V gene (reference sequence). CDR3 size: 16 residues. V was cut by 6 bases and J by 6 bases, with 20 bases left in between. The CDR3 is CASSLESGILYEKLFF. CDR3 bases: TGTGCCAGCAGTCTCGAGTCCGGGATTCTTTATGAAAAACTGTTTTTT.

The V call is TRBV2, the J call TRBJ2-1; tentatively, D is TRBD1 (6 bases). CDR1 and CDR2 from the germline V gene are SNHLY and FYNNEI. This CDR3 region has 11 residues. This chain's CDR3 is CAEGDYNEQFF. The CDR3 region has the DNA TGTGCTGAGGGGGACTACAATGAGCAGTTCTTC.

The chain carries TRBV7-2 and TRBJ2-7; D is perhaps TRBD2 (5 bases). Germline CDR1 reads SGHTA; CDR2 reads FQGNSA. Trimming stripped 7 bases from V and 0 bases from J, with 16 bases between. This CDR3 has 15 residues. The CDR3 sequence: CASITVATSSYEQYF. CDR3 nucleotides: TGTGCCAGCATCACAGTTGCCACTAGCTCCTACGAGCAGTACTTC.

At least ten counts were recorded for this clonotype. The chain joins TRBV7-6 to TRBJ2-6, with a possible D match to TRBD1 (5 bases). Trimming stripped 1 base from V and 0 bases from J, with 10 bases between. CDR3 size: 17 residues. The germline gives CDR1 SGHVS, CDR2 FNYEAQ. The CDR3 DNA reads TGTGCCAGCAGCTTAGAGACAGAGACCTCTGGGGCCAACGTCCTGACTTTC. It encodes CASSLETETSGANVLTF.

This clonotype was seen only a few times. The rearrangement links TRBV6-5 to TRBJ2-1; TRBD2 agrees at 7 bases. This CDR3 has 15 residues. Germline values: CDR1 MNHEY, CDR2 SVGAGI. Trimming removed 4 bases from V and 0 bases from J; junction bases left unmatched: 3. The CDR3 spells CASSSLAVSYNEQFF. In DNA form, the CDR3 reads TGTGCCAGCAGTTCCCTAGCGGTCTCCTACAATGAGCAGTTCTTC.

The chain joins TRBV29-1 to TRBJ2-7, with D perhaps being TRBD1 or TRBD2 (6 bases each). CDR3 length: 12 amino acids. CDR1 is SQVTM and CDR2 is ANQGSEA in the germline V gene. Between the trimmed V and J ends, which lost 6 bases and 9 bases, there was a span of 18 bases. The CDR3 bases are TGCAGCGTGGATGGGCCCGGGGGCGTGCAGTACTTC. It specifies CSVDGPGGVQYF.

V usage is TRBV25-1 and J usage is TRBJ2-7; D may match TRBD1 or TRBD2 (5 bases each). V lost 5 bases to trimming and J lost 0 bases, with 11 bases between them. CDR1 MGHDK and CDR2 SYGVNS come from the germline V gene. This CDR3 region has 14 residues. CDR3 residues: CASSQGPNSYEQYF. CDR3 sequence (DNA): TGTGCCAGCAGTCAGGGACCCAACTCCTACGAGCAGTACTTC.

V is TRBV27 and J is TRBJ2-1; D unclear. The length of the CDR3 is 14 residues. CDR1 is MNHEY and CDR2 is SMNVEV in the germline V gene (reference sequence). The V end lost 3 bases, the J end lost 6 bases, and 12 bases lay between the germline ends. CDR3: CASSFDSFANEQFF. The CDR3 DNA reads as TGTGCCAGCAGTTTCGACTCTTTTGCCAATGAGCAGTTCTTC.

The chain joins TRBV5-1 to TRBJ2-5; 7 bases agree with TRBD2. Per the germline V gene, CDR1 is SGHRS and CDR2 is YFSETQ. The CDR3 is 14 residues long. V shed 4 bases, J shed 1 base, and the junction held 4 bases outside the gene matches. The CDR3 reads CASSGGRTQETQYF. The DNA of the CDR3 is TGCGCCAGCAGCGGCGGGAGAACCCAAGAGACCCAGTACTTC.

This clonotype has a handful of counts. This chain connects TRBV9 to TRBJ2-1, with 9 bases fitting TRBD1. The CDR3 runs to 15 residues. Germline CDR1 reads SGDLS; CDR2 reads YYNGEE. Losses at the gene ends were 3 bases for V and 8 bases for J; bases not matched to a gene: 9. The chain's CDR3 is CASSGGQGVSDEQFF. CDR3 bases: TGTGCCAGCAGCGGGGGACAGGGTGTTAGTGATGAGCAGTTCTTC. Full variable domain (rest looked up from reference TRBV9 and TRBJ2-1): DSGVTQTPKHLITATGQRVTLRCSPRSGDLSVYWYQQSLDQGLQFLIQYYNGEERAKGNILERFSAQQFPDLHSELNLSSLELGDSALYFCASSGGQGVSDEQFFGPGTRLTVL.

This clonotype was seen more than once but under ten times. The chain has TRBV24-1 and TRBJ2-1; no clear D gene. The length of the CDR3 is 14 residues. Between the trimmed V and J ends, which lost 1 base and 3 bases, there was a span of 6 bases. Germline assignment: CDR1 KGHDR and CDR2 SFDVKD. The CDR3 DNA follows: TGTGCCACCAGTGATTTTTACGGCTACAATGAGCAGTTCTTC. It yields the protein CATSDFYGYNEQFF.

The V gene is TRBV11-2, the J gene TRBJ2-4, with D tentatively TRBD1 (6 bases). The V gene's germline CDR1 is SGHAT and CDR2 FQNNGV. V shed 5 bases and J shed 9 bases, with 11 bases lying between them. The CDR3 spans 12 residues. The DNA of the CDR3 is TGTGCCAGCAGCCCCCAGGGGTCCATTCAGTACTTC. It encodes CASSPQGSIQYF.

V and J are TRBV13 and TRBJ1-4; a weak D match, TRBD1 (6 bases). The CDR3 extends over 16 amino acids. The V gene's germline CDR1 is PRHDT and CDR2 FYEKMQ (reference sequence). Between the trimmed V and J ends, which lost 3 bases and 5 bases, there was a span of 16 bases. DNA for the CDR3: TGTGCCAGCAGCTTCCCCCGCGGGGGCGAAAATGAAAAACTGTTTTTT. It specifies CASSFPRGGENEKLFF.

This clonotype came up a few times. This chain uses TRBV7-3 with TRBJ2-3; D may match TRBD1 or TRBD2 (6 bases each). Germline lookup yields CDR1 SGHTA and CDR2 FQGTGA. This CDR3 has 13 residues. Trimming pared 5 bases from V and 8 bases from J, leaving 14 bases between. The CDR3 sequence: CASSAGGSGTQYF. The CDR3 nucleotides read TGTGCCAGCAGCGCCGGGGGCTCGGGTACGCAGTATTTT.

V usage is TRBV12-3 or TRBV12-4 and J usage is TRBJ2-1, with a weak D call TRBD2 (5 bases). CDR3 length: 14 residues. Trimming stripped 4 bases from V and 7 bases from J, with 14 bases between. The CDR3 reads CASSSSGPGNEQFF. The CDR3 coding sequence is TGTGCCAGCAGTTCCTCAGGACCGGGGAATGAGCAGTTCTTC.

This clonotype was seen a handful of times. CDR3 in DNA: TGCAGTGCTAGTTGGCACAGGGAGGTTGAGACCCAGTACTTC. It codes for CSASWHREVETQYF. V gene TRBV20-1 combines with J gene TRBJ2-5; either TRBD1 or TRBD2 may supply D (6 bases each). V was clipped by 3 bases and J by 5 bases, with 16 bases between them. The V gene's germline CDR1 is DFQATT and CDR2 SNEGSKA (reference sequence). This CDR3 is 14 amino acids long.

This clonotype was seen more than once but under ten times. CDR3 sequence (DNA): TGTGCCAGCAGCGTAGGACTAGATGTGGGCGGGGAGCTGTTTTTT. Amino acids: CASSVGLDVGGELFF. The chain has TRBV9 and TRBJ2-2; D may be TRBD2 (6 bases). The V gene lost 0 bases and the J gene lost 7 bases, with 13 bases spanning the gap. The CDR3 is made up of 15 amino acids. Germline V CDR1 and CDR2: SGDLS, YYNGEE. The full variable domain, its missing parts supplied by reference TRBV9 and TRBJ2-2, is DSGVTQTPKHLITATGQRVTLRCSPRSGDLSVYWYQQSLDQGLQFLIQYYNGEERAKGNILERFSAQQFPDLHSELNLSSLELGDSALYFCASSVGLDVGGELFFGEGSRLTVL.

The V gene is TRBV15, the J gene TRBJ2-5; the D gene could be TRBD1 or TRBD2 (7 bases each). The V end lost 3 bases, the J end lost 5 bases, and 13 bases lay between the germline ends. The germline gives CDR1 LNHNV, CDR2 YYDKDF (reference sequence). The CDR3 length is 14 residues. CDR3 in DNA: TGTGCCACCAGCAGTGGGCAGGGGGGGGAGACCCAGTACTTC. It is translated as CATSSGQGGETQYF. The variable domain in full, completed from reference TRBV15 and TRBJ2-5, reads DAMVIQNPRYQVTQFGKPVTLSCSQTLNHNVMYWYQQKSSQAPKLLFHYYDKDFNNEADTPDNFQSRRPNTSFCFLDIRSPGLGDTAMYLCATSSGQGGETQYFGPGTRLLVL.

This clonotype was recorded a few times. V usage is TRBV5-1 and J usage is TRBJ2-5; the match to TRBD1 covers 7 bases. Trimming removed 3 bases from V and 5 bases from J; junction bases left unmatched: 13. CDR1 and CDR2 (germline): SGHRS, YFSETQ. The length of the CDR3 is 16 residues. The CDR3 DNA is TGCGCCAGCAGCTGGACCCCAAGGGGGCTAGTGGAGACCCAGTACTTC. It yields the protein CASSWTPRGLVETQYF.

Only a few counts were recorded for this clonotype. The chain joins TRBV7-6 to TRBJ1-1; D gene uncertain. The CDR3 spans 16 residues. Germline CDR1 reads SGHVS; CDR2 reads FNYEAQ. Trimming removed 4 bases at V and 0 bases at J, with 15 bases between. CDR3 nucleotide sequence: TGTGCCAGCAGCTCCCAAACGGGAGGCATGAACACTGAAGCTTTCTTT. The encoded protein is CASSSQTGGMNTEAFF.

There are a few counts of this clonotype. V and J are TRBV5-6 and TRBJ2-7; 7 nucleotides align to TRBD2. The germline CDR1 and CDR2 sequences are SGHDT and YYEEEE. CDR3 length: 15 amino acids. Trimming cost V 4 bases and J 2 bases; bases outside gene matches: 9. CDR3 protein: CASSTRMGGAYEQYF. The DNA of the CDR3 is TGTGCCAGCAGCACCCGGATGGGGGGGGCCTACGAGCAGTACTTC.

This clonotype was picked up one time. The V gene is TRBV4-1, the J gene TRBJ2-2, with a weak D call TRBD1 (6 bases). The CDR3 length is 15 residues. Germline V lookup: CDR1 MGHRA, CDR2 YSYEKL. V was shortened by 0 bases and J by 6 bases, with 11 bases between the two germline ends. The CDR3 DNA follows: TGCGCCAGCAGCCAAGATACAGGGTTAGCCGGGGAGCTGTTTTTT. Its translation: CASSQDTGLAGELFF.

This clonotype came up a few times. The chain joins TRBV29-1 to TRBJ2-5, with 8 positions matching TRBD2. The CDR3 runs to 14 residues. With 7 bases clipped from V and 0 bases from J, the junction kept 7 bases outside the gene matches. The germline CDR1 and CDR2 sequences are SQVTM and ANQGSEA. CDR3 amino acids: CSATGGLHQETQYF. The CDR3, as DNA: TGCAGCGCCACGGGAGGGTTGCACCAAGAGACCCAGTACTTC.

In its sample, this clonotype was seen many times. The rearrangement uses TRBV12-3 or TRBV12-4 and TRBJ1-2; D is possibly TRBD1 (5 bases). With 6 bases removed from V and 4 bases from J, the gap between germline ends came to 12 bases. CDR3 length: 13 amino acids. CDR3 bases: TGTGCCAGCAGCGACCAGGGTCCCTATGGCTACACCTTC. As protein: CASSDQGPYGYTF.